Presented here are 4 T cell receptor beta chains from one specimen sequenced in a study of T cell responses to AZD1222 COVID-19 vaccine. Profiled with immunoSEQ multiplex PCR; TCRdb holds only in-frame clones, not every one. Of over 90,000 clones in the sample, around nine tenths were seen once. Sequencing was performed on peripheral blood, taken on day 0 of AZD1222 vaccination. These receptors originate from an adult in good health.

The CDR3 DNA reads TGTGCCAGCAGTGGGGGGGCTCCGCAGTATTTT. It translates to CASSGGAPQYF. The chain carries TRBV7-2 and TRBJ2-3; weak D call: TRBD2 (7 bases). V was cut by 6 bases and J by 10 bases, with 11 bases left in between. Germline CDR1 SGHTA, CDR2 FQGNSA. CDR3 length: 11 amino acids. Full variable domain (remainder filled in from reference TRBV7-2 and TRBJ2-3): GAGVSQSPSNKVTEKGKDVELRCDPISGHTALYWYRQSLGQGLEFLIYFQGNSAPDKSGLPSDRFSAERTGGSVSTLTIQRTQQEDSAVYLCASSGGAPQYFGPGTRLTVL.

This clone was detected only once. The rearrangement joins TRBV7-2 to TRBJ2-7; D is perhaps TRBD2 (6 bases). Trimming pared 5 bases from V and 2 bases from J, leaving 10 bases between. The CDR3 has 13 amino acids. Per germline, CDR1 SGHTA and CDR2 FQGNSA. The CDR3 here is CASSLTGAYEQYF. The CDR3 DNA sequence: TGTGCCAGCAGCCTTACGGGGGCCTACGAGCAGTACTTC.

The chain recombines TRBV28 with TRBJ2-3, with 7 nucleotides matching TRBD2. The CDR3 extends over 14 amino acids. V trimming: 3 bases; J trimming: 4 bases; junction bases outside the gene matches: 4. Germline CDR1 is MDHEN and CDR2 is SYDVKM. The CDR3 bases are TGTGCCAGCAGTTTGGGCGGGAGATCAGATACGCAGTATTTT. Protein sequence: CASSLGGRSDTQYF. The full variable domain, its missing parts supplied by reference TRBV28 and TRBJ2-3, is DVKVTQSSRYLVKRTGEKVFLECVQDMDHENMFWYRQDPGLGLRLIYFSYDVKMKEKGDIPEGYSVSREKKERFSLILESASTNQTSMYLCASSLGGRSDTQYFGPGTRLTVL.

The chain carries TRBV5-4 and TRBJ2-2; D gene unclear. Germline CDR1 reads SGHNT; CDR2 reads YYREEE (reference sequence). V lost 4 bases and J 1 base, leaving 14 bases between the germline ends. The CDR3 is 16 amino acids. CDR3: CASSPSTDLNTGELFF. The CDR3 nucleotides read TGTGCCAGCAGCCCATCTACAGACCTGAACACCGGGGAGCTGTTTTTT.